The next 7 T cell receptor beta chains were all read from a single sample in a study of blood T cells in healthy people across ages. It was with a sample-barcoded 5' primer and a J-beta primer mix that a second PCR of roughly 7 to 12 cycles was run. TCRdb re-derived calls from the 5' RACE reads in MiXCR, one entry per CDR3 protein. The top ten hold 15% to 19% of the sample, which has roughly 700,000 distinct CDR3 sequences, roughly 32% seen once. Material: blood. All receptors come from an elderly woman in good health.

This clonotype came up many times. The chain combines TRBV5-1 with TRBJ2-5, with 9 bases matching TRBD1. J gave up 5 bases and V 4 bases, and 3 bases lay outside the gene matches. The CDR3 length is 13 residues. Germline CDR1 and CDR2: SGHRS and YFSETQ. The CDR3 loop reads CASSTGQGETQYF. The CDR3 DNA sequence: TGCGCCAGCAGCACCGGACAGGGGGAGACCCAGTACTTC. The full variable domain, with the rest looked up from reference TRBV5-1 and TRBJ2-5, is KAGVTQTPRYLIKTRGQQVTLSCSPISGHRSVSWYQQTPGQGLQFLFEYFSETQRNKGNFPGRFSGRQFSNSRSEMNVSTLELGDSALYLCASSTGQGETQYFGPGTRLLVL.

Notes on this clonotype: This clone may be a read error of a much larger clone one base away. The J gene is TRBJ2-1, the V gene TRBV9; TRBD2 matches at 7 bases. The length of the CDR3 is 15 residues. Germline CDR1 reads SGDLS; CDR2 reads YYNGEE. CDR3 amino acids: CTSSVEAGSYNEQFF. DNA for the CDR3: TGTACCAGCAGCGTAGAAGCGGGGTCCTACAATGAGCAGTTCTTC.

This clonotype was recorded only once. The chain uses TRBV11-2 and TRBJ2-7; D gene unclear. Per germline, CDR1 SGHAT and CDR2 FQNNGV. CDR3 length: 12 residues. V was cut by 9 bases and J by 5 bases, with 14 bases left in between. The CDR3 sequence is CASQLPPNEQYF. As DNA, the CDR3 is TGTGCCAGTCAGCTGCCCCCAAACGAGCAGTACTTC.

This clonotype has a count of ten or more. The genes are TRBV5-6 and TRBJ2-7; D is unclear. Germline V gene sequence: CDR1 SGHDT, CDR2 YYEEEE. The CDR3 covers 16 residues. The V gene lost 0 bases and the J gene lost 2 bases, with 15 bases spanning the gap. CDR3 in amino acids: CASSLGPPWPAYEQYF. CDR3 DNA sequence: TGTGCCAGCAGCTTGGGCCCGCCATGGCCAGCCTACGAGCAGTACTTC.

CDR3 DNA: TGTGCCAGCGCTGTTGGGGGCCAAGAGGCCCAGTACTTC. The encoded protein is CASAVGGQEAQYF. The chain uses TRBV6-2 or TRBV6-3 and TRBJ2-7, with TRBD1 as a possible D gene (6 bases). The V and J ends lost 8 bases and 10 bases respectively, with 21 bases between them. This CDR3 is 13 amino acids long. Germline V CDR1 and CDR2: MNHEY, SVGEGT.

This clonotype was counted ten times or more. The chain carries TRBV7-2 and TRBJ2-3, with TRBD2 matching over 9 bases. The CDR3 length is 16 residues. Germline lookup yields CDR1 SGHTA and CDR2 FQGNSA. The J segment lost 2 bases and the V segment lost 6 bases, leaving 9 bases of the junction unmatched. CDR3 protein: CASSGRGGYNTDTQYF. In DNA form, the CDR3 reads TGTGCCAGCAGTGGGCGGGGGGGCTATAACACAGATACGCAGTATTTT.

This clonotype was found a few times. The rearrangement joins TRBV5-6 to TRBJ1-5, with TRBD1 matching 7 bases. Germline V gives CDR1 SGHDT, CDR2 YYEEEE. Trimming took 4 bases from V and 3 from J; bases not matched to a gene: 7. The CDR3 runs 15 residues. CDR3 coding DNA: TGTGCCAGCAGCCGACAGGGCACCCCCAATCAGCCCCAGCATTTT. Translated, it gives CASSRQGTPNQPQHF.